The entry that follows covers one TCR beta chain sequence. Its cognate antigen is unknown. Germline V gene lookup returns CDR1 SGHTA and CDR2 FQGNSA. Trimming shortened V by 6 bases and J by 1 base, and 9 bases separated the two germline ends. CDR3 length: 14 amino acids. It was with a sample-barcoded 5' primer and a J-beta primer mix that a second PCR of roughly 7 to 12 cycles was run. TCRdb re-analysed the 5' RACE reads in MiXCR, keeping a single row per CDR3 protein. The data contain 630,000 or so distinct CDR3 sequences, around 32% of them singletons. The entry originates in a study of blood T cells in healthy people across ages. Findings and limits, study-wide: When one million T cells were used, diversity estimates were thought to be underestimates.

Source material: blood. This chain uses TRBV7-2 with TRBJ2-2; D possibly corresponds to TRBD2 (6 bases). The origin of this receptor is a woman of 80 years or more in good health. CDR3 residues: CASRRDLNTGELFF. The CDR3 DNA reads TGTGCCAGCAGACGGGACTTGAACACCGGGGAGCTGTTTTTT.